A selection of T cell receptor beta chains follows, all from one sample in a study of T cell changes during pregnancy in multiple sclerosis. Clones were read by immunoSEQ multiplex PCR, and TCRdb kept only the in-frame ones, dropping some. The sample shows 58,000 or so clones, approximately 91% of them seen only once. The material was CD4+ T cells from peripheral blood mononuclear cells, obtained in the third trimester of pregnancy. All receptors derive from a female donor with multiple sclerosis, enrolled in a pregnancy study. Both conserved end residues are part of each CDR3.

cdr3_aa,j_call,cdr3_length,v_call
CASSLGPGGAYNEQFF,TRBJ2-1,16,TRBV5-5
CASRRTGGTEQFF,TRBJ2-1,13,TRBV27
CASSPRRWSHEQYF,TRBJ2-7,14,TRBV21-1
CASHGGLLSGNTIYF,TRBJ1-3,15,TRBV6-6
CASRKQGVGEQFF,TRBJ2-1,13,TRBV4-3
CASSRQGNTEAFF,TRBJ1-1,13,TRBV4-3
CASRRGGTTDTQYF,TRBJ2-3,14,TRBV27
CASSLDLAGGYNEQFF,TRBJ2-1,16,TRBV5-4
CASSDGMRAGYTF,TRBJ1-2,13,TRBV2
CASSLVVGVFSTDTQYF,TRBJ2-3,17,TRBV7-9
CASSQGGFTDTQYF,TRBJ2-3,14,TRBV4-2
CASGTQGYEQFF,TRBJ2-1,12,TRBV19
CASSPGTAGPSNQPQHF,TRBJ1-5,17,TRBV11-2
CASSFDRGDYEQYF,TRBJ2-7,14,TRBV11-2